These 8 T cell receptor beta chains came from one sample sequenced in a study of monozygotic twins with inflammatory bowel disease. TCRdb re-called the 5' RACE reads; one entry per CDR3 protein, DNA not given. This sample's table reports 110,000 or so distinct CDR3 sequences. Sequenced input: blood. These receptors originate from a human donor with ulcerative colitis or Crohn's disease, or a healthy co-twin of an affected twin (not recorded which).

CDR3 amino acids: CSAGGGHLQPQHF. V gene TRBV20-1 combines with J gene TRBJ1-5; TCRdb proposes TRBD1, but this gene call is untestable without DNA. CDR1 is DFQATT, CDR2 SNEGSKA, per germline (reference sequence). The CDR3 is made up of 13 amino acids.

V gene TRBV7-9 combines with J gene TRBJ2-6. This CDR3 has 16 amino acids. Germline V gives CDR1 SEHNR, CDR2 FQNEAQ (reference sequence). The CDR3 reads CASSLRSNSGANVLTF.

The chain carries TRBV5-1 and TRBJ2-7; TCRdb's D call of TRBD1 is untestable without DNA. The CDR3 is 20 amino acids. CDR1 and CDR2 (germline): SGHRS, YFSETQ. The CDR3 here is CASRLNLGQHQRSDGVEQYF.

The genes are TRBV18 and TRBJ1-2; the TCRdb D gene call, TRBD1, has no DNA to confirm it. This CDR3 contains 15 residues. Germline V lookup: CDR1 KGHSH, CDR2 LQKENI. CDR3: CASSPGDRENYGYTF.

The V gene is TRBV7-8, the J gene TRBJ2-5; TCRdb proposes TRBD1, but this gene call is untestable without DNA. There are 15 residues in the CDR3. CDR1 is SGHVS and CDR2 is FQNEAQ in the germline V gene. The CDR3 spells CASSPRILRGETQYF.

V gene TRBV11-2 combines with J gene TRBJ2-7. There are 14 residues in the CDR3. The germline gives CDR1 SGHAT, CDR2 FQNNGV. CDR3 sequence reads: CASSLTSETYEQYF.

The CDR3 is CASSFTPKGPNSPLHF. The chain combines TRBV7-3 with TRBJ1-6. CDR1 SGHTA and CDR2 FQGTGA come from the germline V gene. CDR3 length equals 16 residues.

This CDR3 reads CSGSRDDTEAFF. This rearrangement joins TRBV29-1 to TRBJ1-1; the D call from TCRdb, TRBD1, cannot be confirmed without DNA. Germline V gene lookup returns CDR1 SQVTM and CDR2 ANQGSEA. The CDR3 contains 12 residues.